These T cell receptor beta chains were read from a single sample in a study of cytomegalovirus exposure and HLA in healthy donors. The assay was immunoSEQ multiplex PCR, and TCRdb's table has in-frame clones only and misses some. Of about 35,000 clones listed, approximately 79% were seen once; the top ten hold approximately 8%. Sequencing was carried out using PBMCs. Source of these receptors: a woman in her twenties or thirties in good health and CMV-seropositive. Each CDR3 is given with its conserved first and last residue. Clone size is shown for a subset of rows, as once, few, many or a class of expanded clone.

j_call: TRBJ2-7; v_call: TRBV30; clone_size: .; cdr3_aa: CAWSYQGEQYF
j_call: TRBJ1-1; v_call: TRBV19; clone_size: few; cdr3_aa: CASSSGMTEAFF
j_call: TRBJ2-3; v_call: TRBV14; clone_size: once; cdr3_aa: CASSQDTGVRTDTQYF
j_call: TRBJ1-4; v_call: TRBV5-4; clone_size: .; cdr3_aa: CASSLRTGLNEKLFF
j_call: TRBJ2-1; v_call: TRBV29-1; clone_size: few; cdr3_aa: CSVEDLVGNSYNEQFF
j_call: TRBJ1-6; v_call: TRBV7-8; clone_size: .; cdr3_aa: CASSLVTAGTGRQSEFSPLHF
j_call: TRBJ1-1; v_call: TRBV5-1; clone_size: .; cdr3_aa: CASSLGEGSGTEAFF
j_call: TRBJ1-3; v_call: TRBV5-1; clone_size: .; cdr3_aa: CASREGLQGGDTIYF
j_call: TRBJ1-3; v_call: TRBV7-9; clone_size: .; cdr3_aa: CASSSTGDAGNTIYF
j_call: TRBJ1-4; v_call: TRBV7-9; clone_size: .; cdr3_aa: CASSLVVVATNEKLFF
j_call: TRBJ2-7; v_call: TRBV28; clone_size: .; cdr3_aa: CASSLFQISSYEQYF